Described below is a single T cell receptor (beta chain) sequence and its context. Sequenced by immunoSEQ multiplex PCR; TCRdb stores in-frame clones only, minus some. The repertoire consists of fewer than 90,000 clones, with around 92% occurring once and the leading ten covering 0.35% to 0.45%. These data come from a study of technical replicates of blood from several donors. Germline loops: CDR1 SGHRS, CDR2 YFSETQ. V was pared by 1 base and J by 3 bases, with 6 bases of the junction left unmatched. CDR3 length: 16 residues. Sequencing was carried out using T cells isolated from PBMCs. This clonotype was sampled from a human donor in good health. The chain carries TRBV5-1 and TRBJ2-5, with 10 nucleotides matching TRBD2. The CDR3 loop reads CASSLSVGTSEETQYF. The CDR3 nucleotides are TGCGCCAGCAGCTTGAGTGTCGGGACTAGCGAAGAGACCCAGTACTTC.